This TCR beta chain is drawn from a study of blood T cell repertoires in COVID-19. In the study overall: Samples taken during acute and convalescent COVID-19 were collected in the United States, Italy and Spain. T cells, B-cell-depleted T cells, or PBMCs provided the cDNA or gDNA that served as material.

Germline CDR1 and CDR2: MGHRA and YSYEKL. V lost 3 bases and J 3 bases, leaving 12 bases between the germline ends. The CDR3 runs 15 residues. Original processing methods: Reference gene primer amplification yielded estimated nucleated cell counts. Profiled with immunoSEQ multiplex PCR; TCRdb holds only in-frame clones, not every one. V and J calls and clone size are those listed in that table; D and trimming were worked out from the DNA. The repertoire includes 350,000 or so clones, 90% of them detected once, and around 7% sits in the top ten. This sequence was found in a man between 18 and 29 years old with active or convalescent COVID-19. J is TRBJ1-5 and V is TRBV4-1, with D possibly TRBD1 on 6 matching bases. Sequencing was done on a sample of peripheral blood. The CDR3: CASSQYRDINQPQHF. CDR3 coding DNA: TGCGCCAGCAGCCAGTACCGGGACATCAATCAGCCCCAGCATTTT.